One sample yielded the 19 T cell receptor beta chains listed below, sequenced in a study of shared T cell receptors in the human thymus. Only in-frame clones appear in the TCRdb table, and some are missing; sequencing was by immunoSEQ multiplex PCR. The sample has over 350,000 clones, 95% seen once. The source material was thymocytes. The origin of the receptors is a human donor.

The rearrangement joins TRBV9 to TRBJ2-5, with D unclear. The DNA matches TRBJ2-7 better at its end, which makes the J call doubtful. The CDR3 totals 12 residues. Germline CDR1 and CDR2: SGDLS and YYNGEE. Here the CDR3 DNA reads TGTGCCAGCAGCGTAGAATCCTACGAGCAGTACTTC. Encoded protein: CASSVESYEQYF.

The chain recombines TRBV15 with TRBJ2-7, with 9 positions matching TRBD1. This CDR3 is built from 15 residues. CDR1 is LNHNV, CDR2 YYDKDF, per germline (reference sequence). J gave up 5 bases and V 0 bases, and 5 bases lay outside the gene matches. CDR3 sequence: CATSRETGGSHEQYF. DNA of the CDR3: TGTGCCACCAGCAGAGAGACAGGGGGTAGTCACGAGCAGTACTTC.

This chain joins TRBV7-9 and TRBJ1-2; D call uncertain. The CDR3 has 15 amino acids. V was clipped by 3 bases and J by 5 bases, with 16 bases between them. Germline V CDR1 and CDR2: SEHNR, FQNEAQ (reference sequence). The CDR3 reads CASSLVTTKPYGYTF. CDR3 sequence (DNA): TGTGCCAGCAGCTTGGTCACCACGAAACCTTATGGCTACACCTTC.

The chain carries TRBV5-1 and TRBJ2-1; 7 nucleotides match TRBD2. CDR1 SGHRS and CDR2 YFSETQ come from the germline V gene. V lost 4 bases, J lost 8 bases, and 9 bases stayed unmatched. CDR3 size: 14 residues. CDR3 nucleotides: TGCGCCAGCAGCCTACTCCGGGAGGCCCATGAGCAGTTCTTC. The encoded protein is CASSLLREAHEQFF.

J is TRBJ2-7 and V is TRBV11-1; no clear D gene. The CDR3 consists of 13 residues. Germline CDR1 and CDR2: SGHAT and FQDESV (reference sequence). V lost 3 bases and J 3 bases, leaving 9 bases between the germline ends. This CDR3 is CASSFSARYEQYF. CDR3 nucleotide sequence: TGTGCCAGCAGCTTTTCGGCGCGCTACGAGCAGTACTTC.

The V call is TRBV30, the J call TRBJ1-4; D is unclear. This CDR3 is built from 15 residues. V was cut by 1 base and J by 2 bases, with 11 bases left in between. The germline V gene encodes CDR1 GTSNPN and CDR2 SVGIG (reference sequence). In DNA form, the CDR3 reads TGTGCCTGGAGTGGAAGGGTTGGGACTAATGAAAAACTGTTTTTT. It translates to CAWSGRVGTNEKLFF.

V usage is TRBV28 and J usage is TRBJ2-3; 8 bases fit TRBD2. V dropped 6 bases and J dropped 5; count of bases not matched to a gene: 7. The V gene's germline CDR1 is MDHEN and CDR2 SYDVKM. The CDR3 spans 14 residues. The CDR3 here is CASRRSGSGDTQYF. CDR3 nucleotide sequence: TGTGCCAGCAGGAGAAGCGGGAGCGGAGATACGCAGTATTTT.

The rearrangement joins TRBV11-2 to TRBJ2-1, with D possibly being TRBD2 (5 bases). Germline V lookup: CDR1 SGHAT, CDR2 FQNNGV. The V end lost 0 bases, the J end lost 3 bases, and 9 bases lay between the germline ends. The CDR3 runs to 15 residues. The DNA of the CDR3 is TGTGCCAGCAGCTTAGAACGGGGTCTCTACAATGAGCAGTTCTTC. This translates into CASSLERGLYNEQFF.

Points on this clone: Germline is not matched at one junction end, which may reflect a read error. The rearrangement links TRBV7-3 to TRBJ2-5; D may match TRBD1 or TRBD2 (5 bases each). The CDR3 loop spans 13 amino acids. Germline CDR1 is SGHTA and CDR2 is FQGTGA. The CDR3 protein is CASSLMGGWGLNF. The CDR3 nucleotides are TGTGCCAGCAGCTTAATGGGCGGGTGGGGCCTGAACTTC.

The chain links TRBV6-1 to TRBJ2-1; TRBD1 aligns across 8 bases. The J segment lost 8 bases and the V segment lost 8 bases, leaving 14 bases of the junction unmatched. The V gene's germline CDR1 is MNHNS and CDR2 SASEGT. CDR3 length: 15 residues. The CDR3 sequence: CASAKPGQVEDEQFF. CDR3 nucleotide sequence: TGTGCCAGCGCAAAGCCGGGACAGGTGGAGGATGAGCAGTTCTTC.

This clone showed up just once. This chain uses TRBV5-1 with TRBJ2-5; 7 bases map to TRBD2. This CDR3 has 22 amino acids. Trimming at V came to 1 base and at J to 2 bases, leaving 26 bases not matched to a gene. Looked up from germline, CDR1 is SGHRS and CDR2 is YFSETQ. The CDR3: CASSLIALAALGPDLSQETQYF. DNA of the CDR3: TGCGCCAGCAGCTTGATCGCCCTAGCGGCCCTCGGACCCGATCTAAGTCAAGAGACCCAGTACTTC.

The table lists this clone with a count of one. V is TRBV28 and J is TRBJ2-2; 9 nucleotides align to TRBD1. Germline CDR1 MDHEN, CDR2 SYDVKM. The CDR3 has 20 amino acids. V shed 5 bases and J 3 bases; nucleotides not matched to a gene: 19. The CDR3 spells CASSLLPGQGPDFYTGELFF. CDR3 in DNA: TGTGCCAGCAGTCTCTTACCGGGACAGGGCCCGGACTTTTACACCGGGGAGCTGTTTTTT. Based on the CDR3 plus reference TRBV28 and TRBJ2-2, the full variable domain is DVKVTQSSRYLVKRTGEKVFLECVQDMDHENMFWYRQDPGLGLRLIYFSYDVKMKEKGDIPEGYSVSREKKERFSLILESASTNQTSMYLCASSLLPGQGPDFYTGELFFGEGSRLTVL.

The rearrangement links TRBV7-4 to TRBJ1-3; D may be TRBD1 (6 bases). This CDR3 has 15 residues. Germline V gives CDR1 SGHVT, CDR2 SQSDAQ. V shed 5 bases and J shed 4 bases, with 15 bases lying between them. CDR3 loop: CASSPPTGHGNTIYF. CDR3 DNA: TGTGCCAGCAGCCCCCCCACAGGGCACGGAAACACCATATATTTT.

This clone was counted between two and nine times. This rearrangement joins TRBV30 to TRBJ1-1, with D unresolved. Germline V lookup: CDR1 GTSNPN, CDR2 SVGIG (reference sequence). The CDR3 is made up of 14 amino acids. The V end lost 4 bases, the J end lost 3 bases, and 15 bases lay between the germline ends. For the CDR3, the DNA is TGTGCCTGGATAGTCCCCCGGAGGCACACTGAAGCTTTCTTT. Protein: CAWIVPRRHTEAFF.

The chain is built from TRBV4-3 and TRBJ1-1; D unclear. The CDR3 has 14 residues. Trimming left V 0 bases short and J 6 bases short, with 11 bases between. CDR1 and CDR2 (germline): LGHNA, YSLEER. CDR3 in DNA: TGCGCCAGCAGCCAAGATAAAGGGTTGGCTGAAGCTTTCTTT. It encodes CASSQDKGLAEAFF.

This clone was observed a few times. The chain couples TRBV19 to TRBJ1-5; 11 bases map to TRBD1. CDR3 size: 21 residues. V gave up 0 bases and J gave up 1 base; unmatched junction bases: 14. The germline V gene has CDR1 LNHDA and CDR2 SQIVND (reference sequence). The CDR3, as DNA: TGTGCCAGTAGTATAGATATCAGAATGGGACAGGGGGGAACGAGCAATCAGCCCCAGCATTTT. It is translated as CASSIDIRMGQGGTSNQPQHF.

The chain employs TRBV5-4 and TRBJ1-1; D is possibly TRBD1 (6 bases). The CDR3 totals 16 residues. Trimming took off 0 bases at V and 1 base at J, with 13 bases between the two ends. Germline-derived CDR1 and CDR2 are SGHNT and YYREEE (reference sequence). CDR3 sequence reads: CASSLVYWTANTEAFF. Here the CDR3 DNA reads TGTGCCAGCAGCTTGGTTTACTGGACAGCGAACACTGAAGCTTTCTTT. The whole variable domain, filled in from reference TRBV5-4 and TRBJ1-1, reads ETGVTQSPTHLIKTRGQQVTLRCSSQSGHNTVSWYQQALGQGPQFIFQYYREEENGRGNFPPRFSGLQFPNYSSELNVNALELDDSALYLCASSLVYWTANTEAFFGQGTRLTVV.

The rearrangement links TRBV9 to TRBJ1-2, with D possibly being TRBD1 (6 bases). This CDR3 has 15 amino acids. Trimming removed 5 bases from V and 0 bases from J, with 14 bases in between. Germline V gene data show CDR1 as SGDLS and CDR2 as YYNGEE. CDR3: CASSGGTPANYGYTF. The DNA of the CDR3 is TGTGCCAGCAGTGGAGGGACACCCGCTAACTATGGCTACACCTTC.

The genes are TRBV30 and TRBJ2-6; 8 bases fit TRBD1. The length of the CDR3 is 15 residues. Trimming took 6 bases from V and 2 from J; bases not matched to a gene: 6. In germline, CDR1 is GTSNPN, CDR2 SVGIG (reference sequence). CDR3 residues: CACGTGGAGANVLTF. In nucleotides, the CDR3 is TGTGCCTGTGGGACAGGCGGCGCTGGGGCCAACGTCCTGACTTTC.